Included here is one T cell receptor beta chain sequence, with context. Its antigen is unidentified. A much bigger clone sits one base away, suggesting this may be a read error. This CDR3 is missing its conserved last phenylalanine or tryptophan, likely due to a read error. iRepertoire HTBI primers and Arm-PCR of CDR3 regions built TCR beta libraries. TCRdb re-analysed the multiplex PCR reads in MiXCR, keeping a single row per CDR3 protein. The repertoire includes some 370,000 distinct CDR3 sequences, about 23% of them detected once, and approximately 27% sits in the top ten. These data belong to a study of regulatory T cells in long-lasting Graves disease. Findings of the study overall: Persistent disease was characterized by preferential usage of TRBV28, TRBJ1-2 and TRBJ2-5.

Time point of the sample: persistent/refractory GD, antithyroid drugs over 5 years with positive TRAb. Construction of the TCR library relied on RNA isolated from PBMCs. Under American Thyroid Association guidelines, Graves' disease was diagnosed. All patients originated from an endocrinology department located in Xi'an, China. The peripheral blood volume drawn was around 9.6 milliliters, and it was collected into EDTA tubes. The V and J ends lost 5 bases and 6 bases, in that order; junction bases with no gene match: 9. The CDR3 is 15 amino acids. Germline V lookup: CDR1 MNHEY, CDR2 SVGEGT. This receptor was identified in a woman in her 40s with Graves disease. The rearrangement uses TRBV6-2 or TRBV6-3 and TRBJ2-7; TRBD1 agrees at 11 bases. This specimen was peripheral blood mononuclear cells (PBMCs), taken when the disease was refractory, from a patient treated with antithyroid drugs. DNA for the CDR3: TGTGCCAGCAGTGAAGGGGGGACAGGGGGAATCGAGCAGTACTCC. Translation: CASSEGGTGGIEQYS.